Described below is a single T cell receptor beta chain sequence and its context. At least ten counts were recorded for this clonotype. No base-level quality is on record; no much larger clone is a single base apart. Synthesis of TCR cDNA relied on 5'RACE template switching, a step that introduced a universal primer site along with unique molecular identifiers. Priming of cDNA synthesis was performed from both the TCR alpha and TCR beta constant segments. Library amplification involved two PCR steps, and the second step added sample barcodes and sequencing adapters. Sequencing of the libraries was done on either Illumina HiSeq 2500 (2x100 bp) or NovaSeq (2x150 bp). As for the original processing: MIGEC was used to demultiplex reads and collapse the reads into UMI consensus sequences, and MiXCR was used for V(D)J alignment. Vaccine-responding clonotypes were defined with edgeR using replicate PBMC samples, requiring FDR below 0.01 and a log2 fold change above 5 up to day 15. CD4 or CD8 identity was assigned to each bulk clonotype according to whether the clonotype was present at higher abundance in the sequenced CD4 repertoire or the sequenced CD8 repertoire. To estimate how each clone was distributed across memory phenotypes, clonotype frequencies in memory subsets were weighted by FACS-sorted cell numbers. In-frame beta chains were kept once TCRdb had trimmed the public reads at Q25 with fastp and called clones with MiXCR. Under each unique CDR3 protein, matching rows form one entry showing the most common genes and DNA. It is TCRdb's table, rather than the study itself, that gives the V and J calls and clone size. The sample table holds roughly 32,000 distinct CDR3 sequences, of which around 7% were seen once. The biggest ten clones account for 22% of the sample.

Per the germline V gene, SGHTA is the CDR1 and FQGNSA is the CDR2. V loses 5 bases of germline sequence and J loses 10 bases, and the interval between the two ends is 15 bases. From cysteine to phenylalanine, the CDR3 is 13 amino acids long. Only the CDR3 region is kept as DNA, spanning 39 bases read in frame from base 1. This entry belongs to a study of T cells after yellow fever vaccination (dated by TCRdb to between 2019 and 2020). Notes on the research overall: Memory subsets (EM, EMRA, CM and Tscm) were sorted on a BD FACS Aria III using CD3, CD45RA, CCR7 and CD95 staining. The SMART-Seq v4 Ultra Low Input RNA kit was used to prepare libraries from fractions with low cell numbers. To track T-cell clones before and after primary and booster YFV17D yellow fever vaccination, bulk TCR alpha and beta repertoires were sequenced longitudinally. Blood samples were taken at several timepoints before and after primary and secondary immunization, and bulk PBMC replicates and cell subsets were isolated. Memory subsets were sorted on days 0, 15 and 45 and at 18 months following primary vaccination, and on days 0, 15 and 45 following the 30-year booster. Two healthy male donors, one aged 18 to 30 and one aged 30 to 40 years, made up the cohort. Overall study results and their limits: The secondary T-cell response was found to be weaker but faster than the primary response, with a peak reached on day 5 rather than on day 15. On day 0, almost all vaccine-responding clonotypes were found to be below detection in the sorted memory subsets. A small fraction of clonotypes showed up in both the CD4 and CD8 compartments, probably as a result of convergent recombination. Because abundant contaminating clonotypes from the bulk population could be contained in FACS-sorted repertoires, computational filtering was required. After the booster, most of the clones that had expanded following primary vaccination were detected again (almost 98% of CD4 and 80% to 90% of CD8), which suggests that memory was broadly maintained. Only two donors were included in the study, so the extent to which the findings can be generalized is limited.

The treatment or condition label of this sample denotes: live attenuated yellow fever vaccine strain. PBMCs were isolated from peripheral blood using a standard Ficoll-Paque protocol. RNA from sorted memory subsets was extracted with the RNeasy Micro Kit. The origin of this receptor is a man aged 18 to 29 who received the YFV17D yellow fever vaccine. The sequencing here drew on PBMCs, either bulk or a sorted T-cell subset (CD4+, CD8+, memory, or dextramer-sorted; not recorded which), taken on the day of the first yellow fever vaccination. The sequence is built from TRBV7-2 and TRBJ2-1; the D gene cannot be resolved reliably. CDR3 protein: CASSLQKVKEQFF. In nucleotide form, the sequence is TGTGCCAGCAGCCTACAAAAGGTGAAGGAGCAGTTCTTC.